The next 30 T cell receptor beta chains were all read from a single sample in a study of T cell repertoires in cytomegalovirus infection. Their antigen targets remain unknown. TCRdb ran MiXCR on the reads and lists one entry per CDR3 protein. Among some 920,000 distinct CDR3 sequences listed, 31% were seen once. The specimen comprised cultured CD8+ T cells from PBMCs, sampled from culture after CMV antigen stimulation. These receptors were obtained from a human donor in good health (CMV status not recorded). Some clones in this sample may be carry-over from other donors' samples.

This clonotype was seen more than once but under ten times. The V and J genes are TRBV27 and TRBJ2-3; 8 nucleotides line up with TRBD2. The junction had 8 bases not matched to a gene; V was cut back by 5 bases and J by 1 base. There are 16 residues in the CDR3. Germline V gene lookup returns CDR1 MNHEY and CDR2 SMNVEV (reference sequence). CDR3 residues: CASSPSGGDRTDTQYF. The CDR3 DNA reads as TGTGCCAGCAGTCCCTCGGGGGGGGACCGCACAGATACGCAGTATTTT.

The chain combines TRBV7-8 with TRBJ2-7; 8 bases line up with TRBD1. This CDR3 contains 14 residues. Germline V lookup: CDR1 SGHVS, CDR2 FQNEAQ. The junction had 3 bases not matched to a gene; V was cut back by 3 bases and J by 2 bases. DNA for the CDR3: TGTGCCAGCAGCTTCCTGGGACAGGCCTACGAGCAGTACGTC. Translation gives CASSFLGQAYEQYV.

Comment on this clonotype: Germline and junction disagree at one end, which may indicate a read error. The chain recombines TRBV4-1 with TRBJ2-2, with TRBD1 identical over 7 bases. There are 13 residues in the CDR3. Germline values: CDR1 MGHRA, CDR2 YSYEKL. This chain's CDR3 is CASGRGWTGELFF. CDR3 in DNA: TGTGCCAGCGGCAGGGGGTGGACCGGGGAGCTGTTTTTT.

The rearrangement uses TRBV20-1 and TRBJ2-7; TRBD1 matches 11 bases. CDR3 size: 14 residues. The germline gives CDR1 DFQATT, CDR2 SNEGSKA (reference sequence). Here the CDR3 DNA reads TGCAGTGGTAGACCGGGACAGGGGGATTACGAGCAGTACGTC. It specifies CSGRPGQGDYEQYV.

J is TRBJ2-7 and V is TRBV27; possible D gene TRBD1, 5 bases. This CDR3 spans 15 amino acids. V was cut by 6 bases and J by 6 bases, with 21 bases left in between. Germline V gene data show CDR1 as MNHEY and CDR2 as SMNVEV (reference sequence). The CDR3 loop reads CASSPTFARVGEQYV. The DNA of the CDR3 is TGTGCCAGCAGCCCTACCTTTGCCAGGGTGGGCGAGCAGTACGTC.

This clonotype was counted at least ten times. The V gene is TRBV7-2, the J gene TRBJ2-1, with 8 bases matching TRBD2. Germline V gene data show CDR1 as SGHTA and CDR2 as FQGNSA. The CDR3 is 13 amino acids. Trimming at V came to 4 bases and at J to 8 bases, leaving 4 bases not matched to a gene. The CDR3 protein is CASSSGLAYEQFF. For the CDR3, the DNA is TGTGCCAGCAGCTCCGGACTAGCCTATGAGCAGTTCTTC.

This clonotype was observed a handful of times. The chain recombines TRBV12-3 or TRBV12-4 with TRBJ1-2; D may be TRBD1 (6 bases). The CDR3 runs 16 residues. Trimming removed 1 base from V and 8 bases from J, with 20 bases in between. CDR3 in DNA: TGTGCCAGCAGTTTAGGCGGGACACGGGAGGTTTGGGGCTACACCTTC. Translation: CASSLGGTREVWGYTF.

V is TRBV20-1 and J is TRBJ2-1, with D perhaps matching TRBD1 or TRBD2 (6 bases each). The V gene's germline CDR1 is DFQATT and CDR2 SNEGSKA (reference sequence). The V gene lost 3 bases and the J gene lost 4 bases, with 19 bases spanning the gap. CDR3 length: 16 residues. CDR3 region: CSASSLGRGQYNEQFF. Here the CDR3 DNA reads TGCAGTGCTAGCTCTCTGGGGCGGGGACAATACAATGAGCAGTTCTTC.

The sample holds a few counts of this clonotype. Germline is not matched at one junction end, which may reflect a read error. CDR3 sequence (DNA): TGTGCCAGCAGCTTAGGCCTGAAGACTGAAGCTTTCTTT. It yields the protein CASSLGLKTEAFF. The chain couples TRBV7-4 to TRBJ1-1; D gene unclear. The CDR3 consists of 13 residues. CDR1 and CDR2 (germline): SGHVT, SQSDAQ.

In this sample, this clonotype turned up many times. The chain carries TRBV27 and TRBJ1-2, with 8 bases that match TRBD1. Germline V gives CDR1 MNHEY, CDR2 SMNVEV (reference sequence). The CDR3 has 14 amino acids. Trimming took 5 bases from V and 4 from J; bases not matched to a gene: 6. The CDR3 sequence is CASSQGTGVYGYTF. CDR3 nucleotide sequence: TGTGCCAGCAGTCAGGGGACAGGAGTCTATGGCTACACCTTC.

The gene calls are TRBV6-2 or TRBV6-3 and TRBJ2-7, with TRBD2 as a possible D gene (6 bases). Germline CDR1 is MNHEY and CDR2 is SVGEGT. The V and J ends lost 2 bases and 4 bases respectively, with 15 bases between them. The CDR3 totals 15 residues. The CDR3 region is CASSYTSGVDYEQYV. CDR3 DNA: TGTGCCAGCAGTTACACCTCGGGGGTTGATTACGAGCAGTACGTC.

This clonotype appeared once. The CDR3 DNA follows: TGTGCCAGCAGTTTAGGGCCCTGGGGCGGGGGGGACACAGATACGCAGTATTTT. The encoded protein is CASSLGPWGGGDTDTQYF. This chain links TRBV12-3 or TRBV12-4 with TRBJ2-3, with 9 bases matching TRBD2. CDR3 length equals 18 residues. J gave up 2 bases and V 1 base, and 10 bases lay outside the gene matches.

The chain links TRBV27 to TRBJ2-5; D may be TRBD2 (5 bases). The CDR3 length is 15 residues. Germline V gene lookup returns CDR1 MNHEY and CDR2 SMNVEV (reference sequence). Trimming shortened V by 2 bases and J by 5 bases, and 15 bases separated the two germline ends. CDR3 region: CASSLAPGSRETQYF. The CDR3 nucleotides read TGTGCCAGCAGTTTAGCACCTGGGAGTCGGGAGACCCAGTACTTC.

The chain carries TRBV2 and TRBJ2-2, with D possibly being TRBD1 (5 bases). The germline gives CDR1 SNHLY, CDR2 FYNNEI. The V gene lost 4 bases and the J gene lost 0 bases, with 9 bases spanning the gap. This CDR3 has 15 amino acids. The DNA for the CDR3 is TGTGCCAGCAGTGGACAGAGAACGAACACCGGGGAGCTGTTTTTT. It is translated as CASSGQRTNTGELFF.

The table lists this clonotype with a few counts. This chain's CDR3 is CASSLFRTEAFF. For the CDR3, the DNA is TGTGCCAGCAGCTTATTCCGGACTGAAGCTTTCTTT. The chain carries TRBV5-6 and TRBJ1-1; D gene unclear. V lost 2 bases to trimming and J lost 5 bases, with 7 bases between them. CDR3 length: 12 residues. Germline V gives CDR1 SGHDT, CDR2 YYEEEE.

The gene calls are TRBV10-3 and TRBJ1-3; D remains unclear. Germline V lookup: CDR1 ENHRY, CDR2 SYGVKD. Trimming removed 6 bases from V and 4 bases from J, with 4 bases in between. CDR3 length equals 11 residues. CDR3 sequence: CAIREGNTIYF. The CDR3 nucleotides read TGTGCCATCAGGGAGGGAAACACCATATATTTT.

This clonotype was counted only a few times. This sequence joins TRBV7-9 and TRBJ1-1; no clear D gene. Germline CDR1 SEHNR, CDR2 FQNEAQ (reference sequence). V lost 5 bases and J 6 bases, leaving 19 bases between the germline ends. This CDR3 region has 15 residues. The CDR3 is CASSAAAYDPAEAFF. In DNA, the CDR3 is TGTGCCAGCAGCGCGGCAGCCTACGACCCCGCTGAAGCTTTCTTT.

This sequence joins TRBV2 and TRBJ1-2; no definite D call. CDR3 length equals 14 residues. Trimming pared 4 bases from V and 2 bases from J, leaving 11 bases between. Germline values: CDR1 SNHLY, CDR2 FYNNEI. The CDR3 DNA sequence: TGTGCCAGCAGTGGAGAGGCGGTCAACTATGGCTACACCTTC. It codes for CASSGEAVNYGYTF.

This clonotype was counted a few times. The chain is built from TRBV6-1 and TRBJ2-6; D is undetermined. The CDR3 length is 11 residues. The ends were cut back, 6 bases at V and 5 bases at J, with 2 bases in the middle. Germline assignment: CDR1 MNHNS and CDR2 SASEGT. CDR3 region: CASRWANVLTF. The CDR3 DNA is TGTGCCAGCAGATGGGCCAACGTCCTGACTTTC.

This clonotype was counted a few times. DNA for the CDR3: TGCGCCAGCAGCTCGCCTAGCGGGGCGGGGGAGCAGTTCTTC. This codes for CASSSPSGAGEQFF. This chain uses TRBV10-1 with TRBJ2-1, with TRBD2 identical over 9 bases. The CDR3 loop spans 14 amino acids. V lost 6 bases and J lost 10; bases outside the gene matches: 10. Germline V gene lookup returns CDR1 WNHNN and CDR2 SYGVQD (reference sequence).

A few counts support this clonotype. The chain employs TRBV12-3 or TRBV12-4 and TRBJ1-2, with TRBD1 as a possible D gene (5 bases). The CDR3 is 13 residues long. With 7 bases removed from V and 8 bases from J, the gap between germline ends came to 17 bases. The CDR3 is CASNSPGGWGYTF. The CDR3 DNA follows: TGTGCCAGCAACTCCCCCGGGGGTTGGGGCTACACCTTC.

This clonotype has a handful of counts. The chain employs TRBV5-8 and TRBJ2-3; 12 bases match TRBD2. Germline V gives CDR1 SGHTS, CDR2 YDEGEE. J lost 6 bases, V lost 4 bases, and 9 bases had no gene match. The CDR3 runs 16 residues. The CDR3 DNA sequence: TGTGCCAGCAGCACTAGGACTAGCGGGGCCTTGGATACGCAGTATTTT. This encodes CASSTRTSGALDTQYF.

CDR3 bases: TGTGCCAGCAGCGAGAGGCAGGGTTTGGGTGAAGCTTTCTTT. This codes for CASSERQGLGEAFF. The V gene is TRBV9, the J gene TRBJ1-1; TRBD1 is a possible D gene (5 bases). Germline V lookup: CDR1 SGDLS, CDR2 YYNGEE. The CDR3 is made up of 14 amino acids. V shed 3 bases and J shed 7 bases, with 16 bases lying between them.

On this clonotype: This could be a read error, since a much larger clone is one nucleotide away. The chain is built from TRBV7-2 and TRBJ2-3, with TRBD1 matching 7 bases. Germline V gene sequence: CDR1 SGHTA, CDR2 FQGNSA. The CDR3 sequence is 15 residues long. The CDR3 nucleotides are TGTGTCAGCACTCAGACAGGGATTACCACAGATACGCAGTATTTT. This encodes CVSTQTGITTDTQYF.

The V call is TRBV6-5, the J call TRBJ2-3; no clear D. The CDR3 has 13 residues. V was pared by 2 bases and J by 3 bases, with 6 bases between. From germline, CDR1 is MNHEY and CDR2 SVGAGI. The CDR3 loop reads CASSYEFTDTQYF. In DNA, the CDR3 is TGTGCCAGCAGTTACGAGTTTACAGATACGCAGTATTTT.

The chain recombines TRBV6-5 with TRBJ1-1; D gene unclear. Germline values: CDR1 MNHEY, CDR2 SVGAGI. V lost 8 bases and J lost 3, with 13 bases in between. The CDR3 spans 13 residues. The chain's CDR3 is CASGPGIHTEAFF. The CDR3 coding sequence is TGTGCCAGCGGACCGGGGATCCACACTGAAGCTTTCTTT.

The V gene is TRBV5-1, the J gene TRBJ2-7; D is perhaps TRBD2 (5 bases). The CDR3 is 17 residues long. V was pared by 1 base and J by 4 bases, with 21 bases between. Germline CDR1 reads SGHRS; CDR2 reads YFSETQ. CDR3 nucleotides: TGCGCCAGCAGCTTGTATGGACTCCCGAGGGAAGGATACGAGCAGTACTTC. Residues: CASSLYGLPREGYEQYF. Supplemented by reference TRBV5-1 and TRBJ2-7, the full variable domain reads KAGVTQTPRYLIKTRGQQVTLSCSPISGHRSVSWYQQTPGQGLQFLFEYFSETQRNKGNFPGRFSGRQFSNSRSEMNVSTLELGDSALYLCASSLYGLPREGYEQYFGPGTRLTVT.

This clonotype was seen repeatedly, ten times or more. The V and J genes are TRBV7-6 and TRBJ2-3; either TRBD1 or TRBD2 may fit D (5 bases each). CDR1 is SGHVS and CDR2 is FNYEAQ in the germline V gene. The CDR3 runs to 15 residues. Deletions cut 3 bases from V and 3 bases from J, with 13 bases between. The CDR3 spells CASSLSPGRTDTQYF. The DNA of the CDR3 is TGTGCCAGCAGCTTGTCTCCAGGGAGAACAGATACGCAGTATTTT. The full variable domain, completed using reference TRBV7-6 and TRBJ2-3, is GAGVSQSPRYKVTKRGQDVALRCDPISGHVSLYWYRQALGQGPEFLTYFNYEAQQDKSGLPNDRFSAERPEGSISTLTIQRTEQRDSAMYRCASSLSPGRTDTQYFGPGTRLTVL.

The chain joins TRBV7-4 to TRBJ2-4; 12 nucleotides match TRBD1. The CDR3 extends over 14 amino acids. Germline CDR1 reads SGHVT; CDR2 reads SQSDAQ. V trimming: 5 bases; J trimming: 7 bases; junction bases outside the gene matches: 3. The DNA for the CDR3 is TGTGCCAGCAGCGGGGGACAGGGGGCGAACATTCAGTACTTC. The encoded protein is CASSGGQGANIQYF.

This clonotype has a handful of counts. The chain couples TRBV7-2 to TRBJ2-5, with a tentative D call TRBD1 (6 bases). V lost 3 bases and J 1 base, leaving 9 bases between the germline ends. Germline assignment: CDR1 SGHTA and CDR2 FQGNSA. The CDR3 loop spans 14 amino acids. CDR3 bases: TGTGCCAGCAGCTTTGGGGGCACCCAAGAGACCCAGTACTTC. Translation: CASSFGGTQETQYF. Based on the CDR3 plus reference TRBV7-2 and TRBJ2-5, the full variable domain is GAGVSQSPSNKVTEKGKDVELRCDPISGHTALYWYRQSLGQGLEFLIYFQGNSAPDKSGLPSDRFSAERTGGSVSTLTIQRTQQEDSAVYLCASSFGGTQETQYFGPGTRLLVL.